These T cell receptor beta chains were read from a single sample in a study of shared clonotypes between healthy human individuals. Measured with immunoSEQ multiplex PCR; TCRdb has only the in-frame clones, and not every one. The sample carries about 480,000 clones, 60% to 80% recorded once. What was sequenced was PBMCs. Every receptor here comes from a woman aged 40 to 50 in good health. Some clones in this sample may be carry-over from other donors' samples. Each CDR3 is given with its conserved first and last residue. A D gene is named only where the DNA matches it firmly. A clone size is listed for some rows: how often the clone was seen (once, few, many), or a class if it is expanded.

v_gene	d_gene	j_gene	abundance	CDR3nt	CDR3aa
TRBV19	.	TRBJ2-7	.	TGTGCCACCAAACTCCGGGACACCGACTCCTACGAGCAGTACTTC	CATKLRDTDSYEQYF
TRBV9	.	TRBJ2-3	.	TGTGCCAGCAGCGTAGAGGACTACACAGATACGCAGTATTTT	CASSVEDYTDTQYF
TRBV11-2	TRBD2	TRBJ2-3	.	TGTGCCAGCAGCCCCTCGGGACTAGCGACAGATACGCAGTATTTT	CASSPSGLATDTQYF
TRBV25-1	.	TRBJ1-2	.	TGTGCCAGCAGTGAATCGACTTTCTATGGCTACACCTTC	CASSESTFYGYTF
TRBV2	TRBD1	TRBJ1-2	.	TGTGCCAGCACGACAGGGAACTATGGCTACACCTTC	CASTTGNYGYTF
TRBV25-1	TRBD1	TRBJ2-4	.	TGTGCCAGGGGACAGCCCATATGTATAGCCAAAAACATTCAGTACTTC	CARGQPICIAKNIQYF
TRBV7-9	.	TRBJ2-1	.	TGTGCCAGCAGCCAGTTCGGGACCAGTTTTAAGCTCTTC	CASSQFGTSFKLF
TRBV11-2	.	TRBJ2-7	.	TGTGCCAGCAGCTTAGTGGGGGGAAGCGAGCAGTACTTC	CASSLVGGSEQYF
TRBV11-2	.	TRBJ2-7	.	TGTGCCAGCAGCGCCTTAGGGACGGCTGACCCAACGCAGTACTTC	CASSALGTADPTQYF
TRBV7-6	TRBD2	TRBJ2-7	.	TGTGCCAGCAGCTTAGATCAGCGGGAGGCCCCCTTTAGCTCCTACGAGCAGTACTTC	CASSLDQREAPFSSYEQYF
TRBV28	TRBD2	TRBJ2-4	.	TGTGCCAGCAGCCGTTGGGGACTAGCGGCCGCGGGGGACATTCAGTACTTC	CASSRWGLAAAGDIQYF
TRBV7-2	TRBD2	TRBJ2-7	.	TGTGCCAGCAGCCGCGGATGGACTAGAGGCGTGAAGGAGCAGTACTTC	CASSRGWTRGVKEQYF
TRBV6-1	TRBD2	TRBJ2-1	few	TGTGCCAGCAGACCACCGGGACTAGAAGTCGGCGAGCAGTTCTTC	CASRPPGLEVGEQFF
TRBV28	TRBD1	TRBJ2-7	.	TGTGCCAGCAGTTTAGACCCGACAGGGATTGAGCAGTACTTC	CASSLDPTGIEQYF
TRBV4-2	.	TRBJ1-1	.	TGTGCCAGCAGCCAAGATGGACACCTCACTGAAGCTTTCTTT	CASSQDGHLTEAFF
TRBV5-1	.	TRBJ2-1	.	TGCGCCAGCAGCTTGGACAGGGCGGAGTACAATGAGCAGTTCTTC	CASSLDRAEYNEQFF
TRBV7-3	.	TRBJ2-1	.	TGTGCCAGCAGCTCGACCGGGACCCAACCCTACAATGAGCAGTTCTTC	CASSSTGTQPYNEQFF
TRBV28	.	TRBJ1-2	.	TGTGCCAGCAGACTAGCCCGGGCCGGTGGCTACACCTTC	CASRLARAGGYTF
TRBV27	TRBD2	TRBJ2-7	few	TGTGCCAGCAGATCCAAGCGGGAGGGAACCTACGAGCAGTACTTC	CASRSKREGTYEQYF
TRBV28	.	TRBJ2-7	.	TGTGCCAGCAGTCCCCAGGAGGGGCGGTACGAGCAGTACTTC	CASSPQEGRYEQYF
TRBV5-1	.	TRBJ2-5	.	TGCGCCAGCAGCCCCCCCCGACTAGGTGGGGAGACCCAGTACTTC	CASSPPRLGGETQYF
TRBV7-2	.	TRBJ1-1	.	TGTGCCAGCAGCAGGGTTACTGAAGCTTTCTTT	CASSRVTEAFF
TRBV19	TRBD2	TRBJ2-7	.	TGTGCCAGTAGTATGGGAGGGTATGACGAGCAGTACTTC	CASSMGGYDEQYF
TRBV29-1	TRBD1	TRBJ2-7	once	TGCAGCATAGGACAGGGCTACGAGCAGTACTTC	CSIGQGYEQYF
TRBV5-1	TRBD2	TRBJ2-1	once	TGCGCCAGCAGCCCGGGACTAGTAATCTACAATGAGCAGTTCTTC	CASSPGLVIYNEQFF
TRBV18	TRBD1	TRBJ1-2	.	TGTGCCAGCTCACCGGAGTTAGGGGGCCATGGCTACACCTTC	CASSPELGGHGYTF
TRBV5-1	.	TRBJ2-3	.	TGCGCCAGCCGCTCGGAGGGGGCCGATACGCAGTATTTT	CASRSEGADTQYF
TRBV7-6	.	TRBJ2-1	.	TGTGTCACCCTGAGCTCGCGAAGCAATGAGCAGTTCTTC	CVTLSSRSNEQFF
TRBV30	.	TRBJ1-2	.	TGTGCCTGGAGCCGGGCCTTTAACTATGGCTACACCTTC	CAWSRAFNYGYTF
TRBV19	.	TRBJ1-5	many	TGTGCCAGTAGTATCGGTGATCAGCCCCAGCATTTT	CASSIGDQPQHF
TRBV18	.	TRBJ2-3	few	TGTGCCAGCTCACCACCGGTGTCGGCTGACACAGATACGCAGTATTTT	CASSPPVSADTDTQYF
TRBV7-9	TRBD2	TRBJ2-1	.	TGTGCCAGCCCCGAGCGGGAGGGCCTAGGAAGTGAGCAGTTCTTC	CASPEREGLGSEQFF
TRBV4-1	TRBD2	TRBJ2-7	.	TGCGCCAGCAGCCTACTAGCGGGAGACTACGAGCAGTACTTC	CASSLLAGDYEQYF
TRBV1	.	TRBJ2-6	once	TGCACCAGCAGCCGGGGGCCTCAGTGCTCTGGGGCCAACGTCCTGACTTTC	CTSSRGPQCSGANVLTF
TRBV7-3	.	TRBJ2-5	.	TGTGCCAGCAGTCCAACGATCACGGAGACCCAGTACTTC	CASSPTITETQYF
TRBV18	.	TRBJ1-1	.	TGTGCCAGCTCACCTGGCACTGAAGCTTTCTTT	CASSPGTEAFF
TRBV5-1	.	TRBJ1-3	.	TGCGCCAGCAGCTTGGACATCGGAAACACCATATATTTT	CASSLDIGNTIYF
TRBV7-2	TRBD1	TRBJ1-2	.	TGTGCCAGCAGCTTCCCGACAGGGATAAACTATGGCTACACCTTC	CASSFPTGINYGYTF
TRBV7-2	TRBD1	TRBJ1-2	.	TGTGCCAGCAGCTTAGGTCCAGGGGGCTTCTACACCTTC	CASSLGPGGFYTF
TRBV15	TRBD2	TRBJ2-1	.	TGTGCCACCAGCAGTACTCCTAGCGGGACGGGCTCCTACAATGAGCAGTTCTTC	CATSSTPSGTGSYNEQFF
TRBV6-1	.	TRBJ2-2	.	TGTGCCAGCAGTCCCCGTGCCGGGGAGCTGTTTTTT	CASSPRAGELFF
TRBV2	.	TRBJ1-4	.	TGTGCCAGCAAACGGGGCCCATCGCTTTATGAAAAACTGTTTTTT	CASKRGPSLYEKLFF
TRBV19	.	TRBJ2-2	.	TGTGCCAGTAGTGTCGGGTCTCGGTACACCGGGGAGCTGTTTTTT	CASSVGSRYTGELFF
TRBV29-1	TRBD2	TRBJ2-1	.	TGCAGCGTTGAACGGACTAGCGGGATATTTAGGAATGAGCAGTTCTTC	CSVERTSGIFRNEQFF
TRBV2	.	TRBJ2-1	.	TGTGCCAGCAGTGAAGTCACTAGCCTTGTGGACAATGAGCAGTTCTTC	CASSEVTSLVDNEQFF
TRBV4-1	.	TRBJ1-4	.	TGCGCCAGCAGGCAACAGGAGGCTCCAGCTAATGAAAAACTGTTTTTT	CASRQQEAPANEKLFF
TRBV27	TRBD1	TRBJ2-7	.	TGTGCCAGCAGTTTAAGGGGGGTACGGGGACAGGGGGTCCCCTACGAGCAGTACTTC	CASSLRGVRGQGVPYEQYF
TRBV5-1	TRBD2	TRBJ2-1	.	TGCGCCAGCAGCTTGGGACTAGCGGGACAGATAAATGAGCAGTTCTTC	CASSLGLAGQINEQFF
TRBV7-2	.	TRBJ2-3	.	TGTGCCAGCAGCCTGAGAGGGGGATCCACAGATACGCAGTATTTT	CASSLRGGSTDTQYF
TRBV5-1	TRBD1	TRBJ1-1	.	TGCGCCAGCAGCTTGGGGGCCGGGACAGGGGTTCGGAACACTGAAGCTTTCTTT	CASSLGAGTGVRNTEAFF
TRBV15	.	TRBJ1-1	.	TGTGCCACCAGCAGAGGGAGGACGAAGAGTGTCGCGGAAGGTGAAGCTTTCTTT	CATSRGRTKSVAEGEAFF
TRBV23-1	.	TRBJ2-7	.	TGCGCCAGCAGTCAAAACGGAAAGGGGCTCGGCGAGCAGTACTTC	CASSQNGKGLGEQYF
TRBV7-2	.	TRBJ2-7	.	TGTGCCAGCAGCTTAGGGCTCGGGGCCAGCTCCTACGAGCAGTACTTC	CASSLGLGASSYEQYF
TRBV29-1	.	TRBJ2-5	.	TGCAGCGTTGAAGTCCCCCCCTGGGAGACCCAGTACTTC	CSVEVPPWETQYF
TRBV6-5	.	TRBJ1-2	.	TGTGCCAGCGGATTTGGTAGGGTCGGCTACACCTTC	CASGFGRVGYTF
TRBV6-6	.	TRBJ1-4	.	TGTGCCAGCAGTTACTCGCAGGGTAGTGAAAAACTGTTTTTT	CASSYSQGSEKLFF
TRBV11-2	.	TRBJ2-5	few	TGTGCCAGCAGCCTCGACGGGGAGACCCAGTACTTC	CASSLDGETQYF
TRBV9	.	TRBJ1-3	.	TGTGCCAGCAGCGTAGGGGGCAGTGAAAACACCATATATTTT	CASSVGGSENTIYF
TRBV7-2	TRBD1	TRBJ2-5	.	TGTGCCAGCAGCGAACGGGACAGGGGGACGAGAGGGACCCAGTACTTC	CASSERDRGTRGTQYF
TRBV12-5	TRBD2	TRBJ2-2	once	TGTGCTAGTGGTCGGACTAGCGGGAGTACCGGGGAGCTGTTTTTT	CASGRTSGSTGELFF